This TCR beta chain was sequenced in a study of T cells after yellow fever vaccination. The sample holds many counts of this clonotype. Germline V lookup: CDR1 DFQATT, CDR2 SNEGSKA (reference sequence). Trimming shortened V by 0 bases and J by 4 bases, and 4 bases separated the two germline ends. CDR3 size: 12 residues. TCRdb re-derived calls from the 5' RACE reads in MiXCR, one entry per CDR3 protein. In the table there are some 240,000 distinct CDR3 sequences, around 4.9% of which are singletons. The chain has TRBV20-1 and TRBJ2-1; no firm D call. The clonotype originates from a young man who received the YFV17D yellow fever vaccine. Sequenced material: CD4+ T cells sorted from PBMCs, taken on the day of the yellow fever booster vaccination. The DNA of the CDR3 is TGCAGTGCTAGAGATCCGTACAATGAGCAGTTCTTC. It translates to CSARDPYNEQFF.